What follows are 27 T cell receptor beta chains derived from one specimen sequenced in a study of blood T cell repertoires in COVID-19. Method: immunoSEQ multiplex PCR; TCRdb's copy keeps in-frame clones and lacks some. The sample holds about 82,000 clones, 82% seen once. Material for sequencing was peripheral blood. The receptor source for this set is a man between 45 and 60 years old with active or convalescent COVID-19.

The V call is TRBV6-5, the J call TRBJ2-2; 8 nucleotides match TRBD1. CDR1 and CDR2 from the germline V gene are MNHEY and SVGAGI. The CDR3 is 15 residues long. The V gene end was trimmed by 8 bases and the J gene end by 3 bases; junction bases not matched to a gene: 8. CDR3 sequence: CASESHRGDTGELFF. CDR3 sequence (DNA): TGTGCCAGCGAGTCACACAGGGGGGACACCGGGGAGCTGTTTTTT.

Only one count was recorded for this clone. J is TRBJ2-3 and V is TRBV19; perhaps TRBD1 as D (6 bases). The CDR3 spans 15 residues. Per the germline V gene, CDR1 is LNHDA and CDR2 is SQIVND (reference sequence). With 4 bases removed from V and 5 bases from J, the gap between germline ends came to 16 bases. CDR3 loop: CASSTWTATGDTQYF. In nucleotides, the CDR3 is TGTGCCAGTAGTACCTGGACAGCGACAGGAGATACGCAGTATTTT.

This clone occurred a few times. The chain combines TRBV7-2 with TRBJ1-4; 7 bases align to TRBD1. The CDR3 totals 14 residues. Germline CDR1 reads SGHTA; CDR2 reads FQGNSA. The V gene end was trimmed by 5 bases and the J gene end by 6 bases; junction bases not matched to a gene: 6. The DNA for the CDR3 is TGTGCCAGCAGCCTAACAGGGGCCGATGAAAAACTGTTTTTT. It codes for CASSLTGADEKLFF.

The V and J genes are TRBV6-6 and TRBJ2-1; D call uncertain. The germline CDR1 and CDR2 sequences are MNHNY and SVGAGI (reference sequence). This CDR3 is built from 15 residues. Trimming pared 5 bases from V and 0 bases from J, leaving 11 bases between. CDR3: CASSTDKTSYNEQFF. CDR3 bases: TGTGCCAGCAGTACAGACAAGACCTCCTACAATGAGCAGTTCTTC.

This clone has a single count. The chain employs TRBV5-1 and TRBJ2-2; possible D gene TRBD2, 5 bases. The CDR3 runs 15 residues. Trimming stripped 0 bases from V and 5 bases from J, with 11 bases between. CDR1 and CDR2 (germline): SGHRS, YFSETQ. CDR3 sequence reads: CASSLAVPGTGELFF. Written as DNA, the CDR3 is TGCGCCAGCAGCTTGGCGGTTCCGGGAACCGGGGAGCTGTTTTTT.

The chain is built from TRBV24-1 and TRBJ2-1; 10 nucleotides match TRBD2. Losses at the gene ends were 4 bases for V and 1 base for J; bases not matched to a gene: 3. This CDR3 contains 16 residues. CDR1 KGHDR and CDR2 SFDVKD come from the germline V gene. CDR3 residues: CATSDPSGGSYNEQFF. The CDR3 nucleotides are TGTGCCACCAGTGACCCTAGCGGGGGATCCTACAATGAGCAGTTCTTC.

The rearrangement joins TRBV28 to TRBJ1-5; D call uncertain. V dropped 5 bases and J dropped 6 bases, with 11 bases sitting between them. Germline lookup yields CDR1 MDHEN and CDR2 SYDVKM. The CDR3 runs 13 residues. The CDR3 coding sequence is TGTGCCAGCAGTGTCAGACTGGGTCAGCCCCAGCATTTT. Translating gives CASSVRLGQPQHF. Complete variable domain (other parts from reference TRBV28 and TRBJ1-5): DVKVTQSSRYLVKRTGEKVFLECVQDMDHENMFWYRQDPGLGLRLIYFSYDVKMKEKGDIPEGYSVSREKKERFSLILESASTNQTSMYLCASSVRLGQPQHFGDGTRLSIL.

This clone has just a few counts. The chain uses TRBV4-1 and TRBJ1-5; no reliable D call. Germline-derived CDR1 and CDR2 are MGHRA and YSYEKL. The CDR3 loop spans 14 amino acids. Between the trimmed V and J ends, which lost 0 bases and 7 bases, there was a span of 10 bases. The CDR3 spells CASSQDRNGQPQHF. DNA of the CDR3: TGCGCCAGCAGCCAAGACAGGAATGGGCAGCCCCAGCATTTT.

The chain recombines TRBV29-1 with TRBJ1-3, with a possible D match to TRBD1 (5 bases). Trimming removed 4 bases at V and 0 bases at J, with 10 bases between. This CDR3 is 14 amino acids long. Germline CDR1 is SQVTM and CDR2 is ANQGSEA. CDR3 amino acids: CSVVDSSSGNTIYF. Written as DNA, the CDR3 is TGCAGCGTTGTTGACAGCTCCTCTGGAAACACCATATATTTT.

CDR3 protein: CAWSALTGQFF. Written as DNA, the CDR3 is TGTGCCTGGAGTGCTTTGACAGGGCAGTTCTTC. V gene TRBV30 combines with J gene TRBJ2-1, with D perhaps TRBD1 (6 bases). This CDR3 has 11 residues. V was shortened by 1 base and J by 12 bases, with 10 bases between the two germline ends. Germline-derived CDR1 and CDR2 are GTSNPN and SVGIG (reference sequence).

The chain has TRBV19 and TRBJ1-2, with 7 bases lining up with TRBD1. Germline V gene data show CDR1 as LNHDA and CDR2 as SQIVND (reference sequence). The CDR3 totals 14 residues. V lost 5 bases and J lost 8; bases outside the gene matches: 11. The CDR3 DNA reads TGTGCCAGTAGTCTCAGACAGGGACTAGAAGGCTACACCTTC. Protein sequence: CASSLRQGLEGYTF.

The chain carries TRBV14 and TRBJ2-3, with 7 bases aligning to TRBD1. The CDR3 is 15 residues long. The ends lost 4 bases at V and 2 bases at J; junction bases unmatched: 6. The germline V gene encodes CDR1 SGHDN and CDR2 FVKESK. CDR3 residues: CASSPGDSPTDTQYF. The CDR3 nucleotides are TGTGCCAGCAGCCCCGGGGACAGTCCCACAGATACGCAGTATTTT.

V gene TRBV2 combines with J gene TRBJ2-7; 7 bases line up with TRBD2. With 4 bases clipped from V and 4 bases from J, the junction kept 7 bases outside the gene matches. CDR1 SNHLY and CDR2 FYNNEI come from the germline V gene. The CDR3 has 14 amino acids. The chain's CDR3 is CASSAHGGWYEQYF. CDR3 DNA: TGTGCCAGCAGTGCTCACGGGGGGTGGTACGAGCAGTACTTC.

The chain uses TRBV28 and TRBJ2-5, with TRBD1 identical over 9 bases. This CDR3 contains 14 residues. Germline CDR1 is MDHEN and CDR2 is SYDVKM. The J segment lost 7 bases and the V segment lost 7 bases, leaving 10 bases of the junction unmatched. The DNA for the CDR3 is TGTGCCAGCACTCGAACAGGGGGCCAGGGGACCCAGTACTTC. Amino acid sequence: CASTRTGGQGTQYF.

The chain recombines TRBV10-2 with TRBJ1-1; D gene uncertain. V was trimmed by 7 bases and J by 1 base, leaving 7 bases between them. Germline loops: CDR1 WSHSY, CDR2 SAAADI. The CDR3 extends over 12 amino acids. The CDR3 region has the DNA TGCGCCAGCATGAGTGGGAACACTGAAGCTTTCTTT. This encodes CASMSGNTEAFF.

This chain joins TRBV7-6 and TRBJ1-6, with 11 positions matching TRBD1. This CDR3 is 20 amino acids long. V lost 8 bases, J lost 2 bases, and 17 bases stayed unmatched. CDR1 SGHVS and CDR2 FNYEAQ come from the germline V gene. The CDR3 DNA reads TGTGCCAGCCGAACCCCCTCGGGGACAGGGGGTTTCGCCTATAATTCACCCCTCCACTTT. Translation: CASRTPSGTGGFAYNSPLHF.

V gene TRBV23-1 combines with J gene TRBJ1-2; TRBD1 agrees at 9 bases. TRBV23-1 is an ORF, and what it does is uncertain. CDR3 length: 14 residues. V shed 4 bases, J shed 6 bases, and the junction held 6 bases outside the gene matches. The CDR3 DNA follows: TGCGCCAGCAGTCGGAGACAGGGGGACGATGGCTACACCTTC. Its translation: CASSRRQGDDGYTF.

V usage is TRBV19 and J usage is TRBJ2-2, with D perhaps TRBD2 (5 bases). Trimming pared 2 bases from V and 3 bases from J, leaving 7 bases between. Germline V CDR1 and CDR2: LNHDA, SQIVND (reference sequence). This CDR3 spans 14 amino acids. The CDR3 here is CASSIRGDTGELFF. The CDR3 DNA is TGTGCCAGTAGTATACGGGGTGACACCGGGGAGCTGTTTTTT.

This chain links TRBV25-1 with TRBJ2-3; possibly TRBD2 for D (5 bases). Trimming stripped 0 bases from V and 0 bases from J, with 13 bases between. The length of the CDR3 is 17 residues. In germline, CDR1 is MGHDK, CDR2 SYGVNS. CDR3 nucleotide sequence: TGTGCCAGCAGTGAATATTGGCTAGCTTCTAGCACAGATACGCAGTATTTT. Translating gives CASSEYWLASSTDTQYF.

There are a few counts of this clone. This rearrangement joins TRBV6-2 or TRBV6-3 to TRBJ1-5; 9 bases are shared with TRBD1. V shed 3 bases and J 0 bases; nucleotides not matched to a gene: 12. This CDR3 spans 19 amino acids. Germline CDR1 and CDR2: MNHEY and SVGEGT. The CDR3 region has the DNA TGTGCCAGCAGTTATTTTTCCGGGACAGGGAGGTATAGCAATCAGCCCCAGCATTTT. It yields the protein CASSYFSGTGRYSNQPQHF.

CDR3 residues: CASSSGVITDTQYF. CDR3 sequence (DNA): TGTGCCAGCAGCTCCGGGGTGATCACAGATACGCAGTATTTT. The chain recombines TRBV7-2 with TRBJ2-3, with a possible D match to TRBD2 (5 bases). Per the germline V gene, CDR1 is SGHTA and CDR2 is FQGNSA. Trimming left V 4 bases short and J 2 bases short, with 10 bases between. This CDR3 is built from 14 residues.

V is TRBV27 and J is TRBJ1-6, with 7 bases aligning to TRBD1. V lost 1 base to trimming and J lost 0 bases; unmatched junction nucleotides: 6. Germline CDR1 is MNHEY and CDR2 is SMNVEV (reference sequence). The CDR3 spans 18 residues. The CDR3 nucleotides are TGTGCCAGCAGTTTATTTTTCAGACAGGGCTCCTATAATTCACCCCTCCACTTT. This encodes CASSLFFRQGSYNSPLHF.

V is TRBV4-1 and J is TRBJ1-2; 7 bases are a match to TRBD1. The CDR3 runs 15 residues. After removal of 2 bases from V and 3 bases from J, the junction contained 6 bases not matched to a gene. Germline lookup yields CDR1 MGHRA and CDR2 YSYEKL. The CDR3 coding sequence is TGCGCCAGCAGCCAAACACAGGGGAGCGACTATGGCTACACCTTC. Amino acid sequence: CASSQTQGSDYGYTF.

This chain links TRBV6-6 with TRBJ1-5; maybe TRBD1 (5 bases). V lost 2 bases and J 7 bases, leaving 15 bases between the germline ends. The CDR3 runs 15 residues. The germline V gene encodes CDR1 MNHNY and CDR2 SVGAGI (reference sequence). The chain's CDR3 is CASSYRGRTEQPQHF. DNA of the CDR3: TGTGCCAGCAGTTACAGGGGTAGAACTGAGCAGCCCCAGCATTTT.

The gene calls are TRBV12-3 or TRBV12-4 and TRBJ2-7, with TRBD2 as a possible D gene (7 bases). The ends were cut back, 3 bases at V and 6 bases at J, with 12 bases in the middle. CDR3 size: 13 residues. The CDR3 DNA reads as TGTGCCAGCAGTTTGAGGGGGGGCCTCGAGCAGTACGTC. Its translation is CASSLRGGLEQYV.

The chain links TRBV18 to TRBJ1-5; perhaps TRBD1 as D (6 bases). The CDR3 length is 14 residues. Germline V gives CDR1 KGHSH, CDR2 LQKENI. V dropped 4 bases and J dropped 0 bases, with 7 bases sitting between them. CDR3 in DNA: TGTGCCAGCTCACGACAGGTTAGCAATCAGCCCCAGCATTTT. Its protein is CASSRQVSNQPQHF.

J is TRBJ2-1 and V is TRBV6-6, with TRBD1 as a possible D gene (6 bases). CDR1 MNHNY and CDR2 SVGAGI come from the germline V gene (reference sequence). CDR3 size: 16 residues. Trimming took off 2 bases at V and 7 bases at J, with 18 bases between the two ends. Here the CDR3 reads CASSYPYNPRGNEQFF. The CDR3 nucleotides are TGTGCCAGCAGTTACCCTTACAACCCGAGGGGGAATGAGCAGTTCTTC.